The entry below describes one TCR beta chain. Germline and junction disagree at one end, which may indicate a read error. Researchers used genomic DNA as the template to profile TCR beta VDJ and CDR3. TCRdb analysed the reads with MiXCR anew, one entry per CDR3 protein. The repertoire holds approximately 380,000 distinct CDR3 sequences, with approximately 70% as singletons. These data are taken from a study of CD8+CD57+ T cells in acquired aplastic anemia. As for the study in general: DNA per sorted CD4+ or CD8+ sample ranged about 0.17 to 30 ug, averaging 3.2 ug.

CDR1 SNHLY and CDR2 FYNNEI come from the germline V gene. The CDR3 contains 14 residues. Sequences were obtained from sorted CD4+, CD8+, or CD8+CD57+ T cells (not recorded which) from PBMCs. The TCR sequence derives from a human donor in good health, serving as a control. V is TRBV2 and J is TRBJ2-3; 9 bases fit TRBD2. CDR3 protein: CASKRGVDTDKQLF. The CDR3 coding sequence is TGTGCCAGCAAGCGGGGGGTAGACACTGATAAGCAGCTTTTT.